The T cell receptor (beta chain) described here comes from a study of T cell responses to AZD1222 COVID-19 vaccine (dated by TCRdb to 2020 to 2022). The study in broad terms: A total of over 230 trial participants underwent TCR sequencing, of whom roughly 210 had received two doses of AZD1222 and roughly 26 had received two doses of the MenACWY control vaccine. Trial participants were enrolled by age into subgroups of 18-55, 56-69 and 70-plus years, and around 140, 26 and 57 TCR-sequenced participants, respectively, were included in these subgroups. Study-level results and caveats: Participants were mostly white British and included more females than males, and it was suggested by the authors that clonal diversity may have been underestimated. CD4 TCRs associated with the vaccine covered the entire spike protein, and the dominant responses were in regions 160-218 and 743-854. After two AZD1222 doses, both the breadth and the depth of spike-specific TCRs were significantly higher than at day 0 and than in MenACWY recipients. No day 14 peak-response samples were available, so repertoires were characterized only after the peak T cell response. In the small 56-69-year group, the increase in depth fell short of significance, most likely because of low power. Conclusions about previously exposed vaccinees are limited because only 5 or 6 AZD1222 recipients were SARS-CoV-2 seropositive at baseline. Epitopes outside the regions mutated in the B.1.351 and B.1.1.7 variants were reportedly recognized by nearly half of the unique spike-specific TCRs.

The time point label on this specimen signifies: about 28 days (+/-7) after the second vaccine dose. AZD1222 recipients given second doses at about 4 weeks or at about 12 weeks were pooled, since spike-specific TCR depth and breadth were not found to differ between the two schedules. Vaccinee samples were obtained from the UK trials COV001 and COV002, which included a single-blind randomized controlled phase 2/3 trial of AZD1222 (ChAdOx1 nCoV-19) in healthy adults. For TCRbeta chain sequencing, PBMC samples from trial participants were taken at day 0 and at day 28 after the second dose. The CDR3 regions of human TCRbeta chains were subjected to immunosequencing. Per the authors' processing: TCRs in the repertoires were matched against a reference library of SARS-CoV-2-specific TCRs that had been generated with the MIRA antigen-specificity platform. Breadth was defined as the fraction of unique TCRs that were SARS-CoV-2-associated, and depth was defined as the fraction of total T cells that were SARS-CoV-2-associated. Using the MIRA data, each spike-specific TCR was mapped to the spike region that the TCR reacts to and placed in a CD4 or CD8 class. Log10-transformed breadth and depth values were compared by one-way ANOVA with Sidak's multiple comparisons tests. TCRdb retrieved this table from immuneACCESS and kept in-frame rearrangements only. Not all clones are present; in checked studies, unresolved V genes account for under half, and no reason is known for the remainder. V and J calls and clone size come straight from that table; D and trimming were deduced from the DNA. Recorded for this sample are some 190,000 clones; nearly 95% of them occurred a single time. The biggest ten clones account for roughly 2% of the sample.

V loses 7 bases of germline sequence and J loses 4 bases, and the interval between the two ends is 13 bases. From a lookup of the germline V gene, CDR1 and CDR2 are MNHEY and SVGAGI. The CDR3 starts with the cysteine, ends with the phenylalanine, and has 14 residues. Of the read, only the CDR3 DNA is kept; its 42 bases are in frame from base 1. Turning to this clone: Its antigen is unknown. Base qualities are not recorded, but no much larger clone differs from it by a single base.

This clonotype was obtained from an adult who received the AZD1222 COVID-19 vaccine. Sample: peripheral blood, taken 28 days after the second AZD1222 dose. The chain was built from TRBV6-5 and TRBJ1-4; TRBD1 is perhaps the D gene, given 6 matching bases. The encoded CDR3 is CASKAGDHNEKLFF. The nucleotide sequence reads as follows: TGTGCCAGCAAGGCAGGGGACCATAATGAAAAACTGTTTTTT.